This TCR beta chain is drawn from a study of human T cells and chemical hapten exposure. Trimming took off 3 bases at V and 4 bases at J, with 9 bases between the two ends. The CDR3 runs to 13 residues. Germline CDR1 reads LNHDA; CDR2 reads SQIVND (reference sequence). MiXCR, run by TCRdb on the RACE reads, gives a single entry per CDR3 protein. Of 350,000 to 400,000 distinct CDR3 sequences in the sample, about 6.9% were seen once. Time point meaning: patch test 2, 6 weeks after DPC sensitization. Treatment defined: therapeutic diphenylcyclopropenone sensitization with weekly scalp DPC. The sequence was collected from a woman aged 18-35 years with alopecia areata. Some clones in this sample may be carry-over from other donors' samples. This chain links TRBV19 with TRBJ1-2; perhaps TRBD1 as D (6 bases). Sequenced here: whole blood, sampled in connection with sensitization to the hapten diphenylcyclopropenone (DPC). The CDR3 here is CASSIPGAYGYTF. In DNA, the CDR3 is TGTGCCAGTAGTATTCCAGGGGCCTATGGCTACACCTTC.